This entry describes one TCR beta chain. This clone is judged medium-sized (0.01 to 0.1%). Which antigen it targets is not known. Base qualities are not recorded, but no much larger clone differs from it by a single base. CDR3 length: 17 amino acids, cysteine to phenylalanine. Only the CDR3 region is kept as DNA, spanning 51 bases read in frame from base 1. V is pruned by 0 bases and J by 3 bases, leaving 10 bases of the junction without a gene match. CDR1 and CDR2 (LNHDA, SQIVND) derive from the germline V gene (reference sequence). What the time point label conveys for this sample: baseline before first vaccination. Vaccinee samples came from UK trials COV001 and COV002, including a single-blind randomized controlled phase 2/3 trial of AZD1222 (ChAdOx1 nCoV-19) in healthy adults. For TCRbeta chain sequencing, PBMC samples from trial participants were taken at day 0 and at day 28 after the second dose.

This sample was included in a study of T cell responses to AZD1222 COVID-19 vaccine (dated by TCRdb to about 2021). Describing the broader study: AZD1222 recipients given second doses at about 4 weeks or at about 12 weeks were pooled, since spike-specific TCR depth and breadth were not found to differ between the two schedules. A total of 230 to 250 trial participants underwent TCR sequencing, of whom 200 to 220 received two doses of AZD1222 and about 25 received two doses of the MenACWY control vaccine. Trial participants were enrolled by age into subgroups of 18-55, 56-69 and 70-plus years, and around 150, 29 and 61 TCR-sequenced participants, respectively, were included in these subgroups.

Results and caveats for the whole study, not just this receptor: Because no samples from the day 14 peak response were available, repertoires could be characterized only after the peak T cell response. After two AZD1222 doses, both the breadth and the depth of spike-specific TCRs were significantly higher than at day 0 and than in MenACWY recipients. Reportedly, almost half of the unique spike-specific TCRs recognized epitopes lying outside the regions that are mutated in the B.1.351 and B.1.1.7 variants. The vaccine-associated CD4 TCRs covered the entire spike protein, and the dominant responses fell in regions 160-218 and 743-854. Conclusions about previously exposed vaccinees are limited because only six or seven AZD1222 recipients were SARS-CoV-2 seropositive at baseline. In the small 56-69-year group, the increase in depth fell short of significance, most likely because of low power. Participants were mostly white British, with more females than males. The authors suggested clonal diversity may have been underestimated.

The CDR3 regions of human TCRbeta chains were subjected to immunosequencing. The authors' pipeline ran thus. Repertoire TCRs were matched against a reference library of SARS-CoV-2-specific TCRs generated with the MIRA antigen-specificity platform. Breadth was defined as the fraction of unique TCRs that were SARS-CoV-2-associated. Depth was defined as the fraction of total T cells that were SARS-CoV-2-associated. Using the MIRA data, each spike-specific TCR was assigned both to the spike region to which the TCR was reactive and to a CD4 or CD8 class. Log10-transformed breadth and depth values were compared by one-way ANOVA with Sidak's multiple comparisons tests. Not all clones reach the TCRdb copy of this immuneACCESS table, which keeps in-frame sequences only. Checked studies attribute under half of the gap to unresolved V genes and leave the rest unexplained. Clone size and the V and J calls come from that table; the DNA yielded D and trimming. Present in this sample are 85,000 to 130,000 clones, around nine tenths of which were seen just once. The top ten hold about 3.5% of the sample.

This chain joins TRBV19 to TRBJ2-7, and 8 bases in between align with TRBD1. The specimen was peripheral blood, collected on day 0 of AZD1222 vaccination. The sequence was collected from an adult in good health. The CDR3 has the sequence CASSIDLGTGTLYEQYF. The nucleotide sequence is TGTGCCAGTAGTATAGATCTCGGGACAGGAACCCTCTACGAGCAGTACTTC.